The next 21 T cell receptor beta chains were all read from a single sample in a study of T-cell reconstitution after alpha-beta-depleted transplantation in children (dated by TCRdb to about 2016). The method behind the library was PCR. These reads were obtained on an Illumina HiSeq 2500. To normalize quantification of the TCRbeta repertoire, the TCR libraries were built with molecular barcoding that relied on unique molecular identifiers. The public reads were run again by TCRdb, first through fastp at Q25 and then through MiXCR, and only productive beta chains were kept. Rows merge per CDR3 protein into single entries with the most common DNA and genes. This sample is represented by some 550,000 distinct CDR3 sequences; approximately 20% of them were singletons. The biggest ten clones account for 2.5% to 4% of the sample. The specimen comprised PBMCs from the stem cell graft donor, sampled from the stem cell graft. These receptors were obtained from a human donor who donated a stem cell graft to a child with acute lymphoblastic leukemia.

This chain connects TRBV20-1 to TRBJ2-3; 11 bases align to TRBD2. CDR3 size: 17 residues. Germline CDR1 DFQATT, CDR2 SNEGSKA (reference sequence). The J segment lost 3 bases and the V segment lost 3 bases, leaving 11 bases of the junction unmatched. The chain's CDR3 is CSARESLAGGVTDTQYF. The CDR3 DNA reads as TGCAGTGCTAGGGAGTCCCTAGCGGGAGGTGTAACAGATACGCAGTATTTT.

The table lists this clonotype with many counts. This chain connects TRBV5-1 to TRBJ1-1; unclear D gene. From germline, CDR1 is SGHRS and CDR2 YFSETQ. Deletions cut 2 bases from V and 4 bases from J, with 12 bases between. This CDR3 spans 14 amino acids. The chain's CDR3 is CASSFRGVGTEAFF. CDR3 DNA sequence: TGCGCCAGCAGCTTTCGGGGAGTCGGCACTGAAGCTTTCTTT.

This chain uses TRBV7-9 with TRBJ2-7, with D perhaps matching TRBD2 (5 bases). This CDR3 region has 14 residues. The germline CDR1 and CDR2 sequences are SEHNR and FQNEAQ (reference sequence). Trimming left V 3 bases short and J 4 bases short, with 13 bases between. In DNA, the CDR3 is TGTGCCAGCAGCTTTGAAGAGGGAGCTTACGAGCAGTACTTC. It codes for CASSFEEGAYEQYF.

This clonotype has a handful of counts. The chain carries TRBV20-1 and TRBJ2-3; 11 nucleotides agree with TRBD2. CDR1 and CDR2 (germline): DFQATT, SNEGSKA (reference sequence). The junction had 11 bases not matched to a gene; V was cut back by 0 bases and J by 0 bases. The CDR3 spans 19 residues. CDR3 amino acids: CSARDLLAGGLSSTDTQYF. The CDR3 nucleotides read TGCAGTGCTAGAGATCTCCTAGCGGGAGGTTTATCTAGCACAGATACGCAGTATTTT.

The V gene is TRBV10-3, the J gene TRBJ2-1, with D hard to call. V was shortened by 0 bases and J by 9 bases, with 15 bases between the two germline ends. CDR1 is ENHRY and CDR2 is SYGVKD in the germline V gene. The CDR3 covers 15 residues. CDR3 nucleotides: TGTGCCATCAGTGAGTCGATGGTGCTTCCCGGTGAGCAGTTCTTC. Translation gives CAISESMVLPGEQFF.

J is TRBJ2-7 and V is TRBV12-3 or TRBV12-4; 7 bases fit TRBD1. V shed 6 bases, J shed 4 bases, and the junction held 18 bases outside the gene matches. This CDR3 comprises 17 residues. As DNA, the CDR3 is TGTGCCAGCAGCCGATATATTTACCCGGGACAGCGGTACGAGCAGTACTTC. Protein: CASSRYIYPGQRYEQYF.

The CDR3 protein is CASSLSSTGSDYEQYF. The CDR3 coding sequence is TGTGCCAGCAGTTTATCGTCCACGGGGTCCGACTACGAGCAGTACTTC. This chain joins TRBV27 and TRBJ2-7; a weak D match, TRBD2 (5 bases). The germline gives CDR1 MNHEY, CDR2 SMNVEV (reference sequence). Trimming shortened V by 0 bases and J by 3 bases, and 15 bases separated the two germline ends. The length of the CDR3 is 16 residues.

The V gene is TRBV19, the J gene TRBJ1-5; a possible D gene is TRBD1 (6 bases). Per germline, CDR1 LNHDA and CDR2 SQIVND (reference sequence). The CDR3 extends over 15 amino acids. V was shortened by 6 bases and J by 0 bases, with 12 bases between the two germline ends. The CDR3 DNA is TGTGCCAGTAGATACAGGGAGGGTAGCAATCAGCCCCAGCATTTT. Protein sequence: CASRYREGSNQPQHF.

The sample holds many counts of this clonotype. Mismatch with germline at one junction end may stem from a read error. This rearrangement joins TRBV7-9 to TRBJ1-4; D is perhaps TRBD1 (6 bases). Germline V gene data show CDR1 as SEHNR and CDR2 as FQNEAQ (reference sequence). The length of the CDR3 is 12 residues. The CDR3 here is CASSLGGEKLFF. CDR3 DNA: TGTGCCAGCAGTTTAGGGGGAGAAAAACTGTTTTTT. The variable domain in full, completed from reference TRBV7-9 and TRBJ1-4, reads DTGVSQNPRHKITKRGQNVTFRCDPISEHNRLYWYRQTLGQGPEFLTYFQNEAQLEKSRLLSDRFSAERPKGSFSTLEIQRTEQGDSAMYLCASSLGGEKLFFGSGTQLSVL.

CDR3 DNA: TGCAGTGCTATGGAGAACACTGAAGCTTTCTTT. Translation gives CSAMENTEAFF. This rearrangement joins TRBV20-1 to TRBJ1-1, with D unresolved. The CDR3 totals 11 residues. The ends were cut back, 4 bases at V and 1 base at J, with 4 bases in the middle. Germline V gives CDR1 DFQATT, CDR2 SNEGSKA (reference sequence).

This clonotype was detected a few times. V gene TRBV5-1 combines with J gene TRBJ2-5; 13 bases fit TRBD2. Germline V gene lookup returns CDR1 SGHRS and CDR2 YFSETQ. The J segment lost 3 bases and the V segment lost 4 bases, leaving 6 bases of the junction unmatched. The CDR3 consists of 16 residues. DNA for the CDR3: TGCGCCAGCAGCCCCGGGACTAGCGGGACTAAAGAGACCCAGTACTTC. Protein: CASSPGTSGTKETQYF.

This clonotype was detected a few times. The gene calls are TRBV5-1 and TRBJ2-7, with 8 bases fitting TRBD1. Germline CDR1 and CDR2: SGHRS and YFSETQ. The CDR3 totals 13 residues. After removal of 5 bases from V and 2 bases from J, the junction contained 3 bases not matched to a gene. CDR3 DNA sequence: TGCGCCAGCAGACCGGACAGGGCCTACGAGCAGTACTTC. Translation: CASRPDRAYEQYF.

The chain carries TRBV7-3 and TRBJ2-1, with TRBD2 matching over 11 bases. CDR1 is SGHTA, CDR2 FQGTGA, per germline. Unmatched junction bases numbered 10, after V lost 4 bases and J lost 2 bases. CDR3 length: 18 amino acids. The CDR3 protein is CASSSSLAGEGPYNEQFF. CDR3 sequence (DNA): TGTGCCAGCAGCTCCTCACTAGCGGGAGAGGGGCCCTACAATGAGCAGTTCTTC.

J is TRBJ1-1 and V is TRBV4-1; 8 bases align to TRBD1. The J segment lost 5 bases and the V segment lost 1 base, leaving 3 bases of the junction unmatched. From germline, CDR1 is MGHRA and CDR2 YSYEKL. The CDR3 is 14 amino acids. CDR3 coding DNA: TGCGCCAGCAGCCAAGCAGGGACAGGAACTGAAGCTTTCTTT. As protein: CASSQAGTGTEAFF.

The rearrangement links TRBV6-1 to TRBJ1-1; TRBD1 matches 9 bases. The germline CDR1 and CDR2 sequences are MNHNS and SASEGT. There are 14 residues in the CDR3. The junction had 4 bases not matched to a gene; V was cut back by 6 bases and J by 2 bases. The CDR3 loop reads CASRPDRGNTEAFF. The CDR3 nucleotides read TGTGCCAGCAGACCGGACAGGGGAAACACTGAAGCTTTCTTT.

This clonotype came up a few times. J is TRBJ2-2 and V is TRBV7-3; possibly TRBD2 for D (5 bases). Per the germline V gene, CDR1 is SGHTA and CDR2 is FQGTGA. CDR3 length: 15 amino acids. V lost 4 bases, J lost 3 bases, and 12 bases lay in between. CDR3 nucleotides: TGTGCCAGCAGCTCGTCGGGGTTCGACACCGGGGAGCTGTTTTTT. Translated: CASSSSGFDTGELFF.

This clonotype was seen a handful of times. The V and J genes are TRBV2 and TRBJ2-2; D ambiguous. The V gene's germline CDR1 is SNHLY and CDR2 FYNNEI. The length of the CDR3 is 11 residues. The germline V and J ends were trimmed by 8 bases and 3 bases, with 4 bases remaining between them. The CDR3 DNA is TGTGCCAGCGACGACACCGGGGAGCTGTTTTTT. Translation gives CASDDTGELFF.

The V gene is TRBV11-1, the J gene TRBJ2-7; possibly TRBD2 for D (5 bases). Germline-derived CDR1 and CDR2 are SGHAT and FQDESV (reference sequence). The CDR3 extends over 16 amino acids. Trimming stripped 6 bases from V and 4 bases from J, with 22 bases between. The CDR3 loop reads CASRTYPGKEVYEQYF. The CDR3 DNA follows: TGTGCCAGCAGGACGTACCCGGGAAAAGAGGTGTACGAGCAGTACTTC. Drawing the rest from reference TRBV11-1 and TRBJ2-7, the complete variable domain is EAEVAQSPRYKITEKSQAVAFWCDPISGHATLYWYRQILGQGPELLVQFQDESVVDDSQLPKDRFSAERLKGVDSTLKIQPAELGDSAMYLCASRTYPGKEVYEQYFGPGTRLTVT.

This clonotype has more than one count but fewer than ten. The rearrangement joins TRBV6-2 or TRBV6-3 to TRBJ2-7; D not resolved. This CDR3 is 13 amino acids long. Trimming removed 0 bases at V and 2 bases at J, with 5 bases between. Germline values: CDR1 MNHEY, CDR2 SVGEGT. The CDR3, as DNA: TGTGCCAGCAGTTACTCAGCACCCTACGAGCAGTACTTC. Translating gives CASSYSAPYEQYF.

This clonotype was found a few times. The V and J genes are TRBV5-5 and TRBJ2-4; perhaps TRBD1 as D (6 bases). The CDR3 consists of 14 residues. Germline CDR1 is SGHKS and CDR2 is YYEKEE (reference sequence). V dropped 0 bases and J dropped 9 bases, with 13 bases sitting between them. The CDR3 loop is CASSLDRGQGIQYF. For the CDR3, the DNA is TGTGCCAGCAGCTTGGATCGGGGACAAGGCATTCAGTACTTC.

The chain carries TRBV5-1 and TRBJ2-1, with D perhaps matching TRBD1 (7 bases). Germline assignment: CDR1 SGHRS and CDR2 YFSETQ. This CDR3 spans 14 amino acids. Trimming stripped 0 bases from V and 7 bases from J, with 11 bases between. The CDR3 sequence is CASSLVAGGNEQFF. The CDR3 DNA follows: TGCGCCAGCAGCTTGGTCGCAGGGGGGAATGAGCAGTTCTTC.